The 13 T cell receptor beta chains reported below all come from one sample, sequenced in a study of beta chain features in type 1 diabetes. Sequenced material consisted of expressed TCRB transcripts (all of the isolated RNA was reverse transcribed). The data were produced by immunoSEQ multiplex PCR, yet TCRdb's version contains in-frame clones alone and is incomplete. The sample lists about 620,000 clones; 15% were seen once. What was sequenced was naive CD4+ T cells from blood. Receptor source: a young man in good health.

This clone was seen only a few times. The V and J genes are TRBV9 and TRBJ2-7; D not resolved. Germline V CDR1 and CDR2: SGDLS, YYNGEE. Trimming pared 0 bases from V and 5 bases from J, leaving 12 bases between. The CDR3 runs 14 residues. The CDR3 DNA follows: TGTGCCAGCAGCGTAGGCCGGATCCCCCACGAGCAGTACTTC. It codes for CASSVGRIPHEQYF. Filled out from reference TRBV9 and TRBJ2-7, the complete variable domain reads DSGVTQTPKHLITATGQRVTLRCSPRSGDLSVYWYQQSLDQGLQFLIQYYNGEERAKGNILERFSAQQFPDLHSELNLSSLELGDSALYFCASSVGRIPHEQYFGPGTRLTVT.

V usage is TRBV2 and J usage is TRBJ2-1; 10 bases map to TRBD2. This CDR3 has 15 amino acids. Germline CDR1 is SNHLY and CDR2 is FYNNEI. The J segment lost 8 bases and the V segment lost 4 bases, leaving 8 bases of the junction unmatched. The CDR3 coding sequence is TGTGCCAGCAGTGGGAGCGGGAGGGCCAGGGATGAGCAGTTCTTC. Its protein product is CASSGSGRARDEQFF.

There are a few counts of this clone. This chain connects TRBV7-2 to TRBJ1-2, with TRBD1 as a possible D gene (6 bases). Trimming shortened V by 6 bases and J by 5 bases, and 13 bases separated the two germline ends. CDR1 is SGHTA, CDR2 FQGNSA, per germline. CDR3 length equals 13 residues. Here the CDR3 DNA reads TGTGCCAGCAGAACGACAGGAGTATATGGCTACACCTTC. Its protein product is CASRTTGVYGYTF.

The chain uses TRBV9 and TRBJ2-5, with a possible D match to TRBD1 (7 bases). Germline V lookup: CDR1 SGDLS, CDR2 YYNGEE. The CDR3 spans 15 residues. V gave up 0 bases and J gave up 3 bases, with 12 bases separating them. The CDR3 DNA reads TGTGCCAGCAGCGTAGCGCGGGACAGAAAAGAGACCCAGTACTTC. Translation: CASSVARDRKETQYF.

This clone appeared a single time. The gene calls are TRBV7-2 and TRBJ2-6; 8 bases fit TRBD2. The V segment lost 1 base and the J segment 1 base; nucleotides outside the gene matches: 3. This CDR3 comprises 17 residues. Looked up from germline, CDR1 is SGHTA and CDR2 is FQGNSA. The CDR3 reads CASSLVASGSGANVLTF. CDR3 DNA: TGTGCCAGCAGCTTAGTCGCTAGCGGGTCTGGGGCCAACGTCCTGACTTTC.

This clone was counted between two and nine times. The chain uses TRBV11-2 and TRBJ2-4, with D perhaps given as TRBD1 or TRBD2 (5 bases each). Germline CDR1 SGHAT, CDR2 FQNNGV. CDR3 size: 19 residues. V lost 1 base and J lost 3, with 22 bases in between. CDR3 region: CASSLGGFGAPIDKNIQYF. The CDR3 DNA follows: TGTGCCAGCAGCTTAGGAGGGTTTGGGGCGCCGATAGACAAAAACATTCAGTACTTC.

The chain carries TRBV7-9 and TRBJ2-7; TRBD2 aligns across 7 bases. With V trimmed by 5 bases and J by 2 bases, 6 bases remained unmatched. The CDR3 totals 14 residues. Germline V gives CDR1 SEHNR, CDR2 FQNEAQ (reference sequence). The CDR3 protein is CASSRRERTYEQYF. DNA of the CDR3: TGTGCCAGCAGCCGGCGGGAGCGGACCTACGAGCAGTACTTC.

V gene TRBV6-1 combines with J gene TRBJ2-5, with TRBD1 identical over 7 bases. V dropped 11 bases and J dropped 4; count of bases not matched to a gene: 16. Germline V lookup: CDR1 MNHNS, CDR2 SASEGT. The CDR3 runs 15 residues. The CDR3, as DNA: TGTGCCGCCCGGGGAAAAGGGGGCATGGGAGAGACCCAGTACTTC. It encodes CAARGKGGMGETQYF.

This clone came up a few times. The CDR3 DNA reads as TGTGCCAGCTCACCAGGGGGTAGCACCTACGAGCAGTACTTC. This translates into CASSPGGSTYEQYF. V and J are TRBV18 and TRBJ2-5; TRBD1 or TRBD2 may be the D gene (5 bases each). The assigned J gene may be wrong: the sequence end matches TRBJ2-7 better. The CDR3 consists of 14 residues. Germline lookup yields CDR1 KGHSH and CDR2 LQKENI.

There are a few counts of this clone. The chain couples TRBV28 to TRBJ1-2, with D unresolved. Germline lookup yields CDR1 MDHEN and CDR2 SYDVKM. This CDR3 has 12 residues. The V end lost 6 bases, the J end lost 0 bases, and 5 bases lay between the germline ends. DNA of the CDR3: TGTGCCAGCAGCACGTCTAACTATGGCTACACCTTC. This codes for CASSTSNYGYTF.

This clone has a handful of counts. The V and J genes are TRBV20-1 and TRBJ1-1; 7 bases fit TRBD1. In germline, CDR1 is DFQATT, CDR2 SNEGSKA (reference sequence). This CDR3 is built from 10 residues. Trimming cost V 5 bases and J 14 bases; bases outside gene matches: 8. DNA of the CDR3: TGCAGTGCTCGGACAGGTGCCGTATTCTTT. Translated, it gives CSARTGAVFF.

The table lists this clone with a few counts. V gene TRBV19 combines with J gene TRBJ1-5; 8 positions agree with TRBD1. V was clipped by 2 bases and J by 7 bases; unmatched bases: 7. This CDR3 has 15 amino acids. The germline V gene has CDR1 LNHDA and CDR2 SQIVND (reference sequence). Here the CDR3 reads CASSIMGQGAQPQHF. The CDR3, as DNA: TGTGCCAGTAGTATAATGGGTCAGGGGGCCCAGCCCCAGCATTTT. Filled out from reference TRBV19 and TRBJ1-5, the complete variable domain reads DGGITQSPKYLFRKEGQNVTLSCEQNLNHDAMYWYRQDPGQGLRLIYYSQIVNDFQKGDIAEGYSVSREKKESFPLTVTSAQKNPTAFYLCASSIMGQGAQPQHFGDGTRLSIL.

The V and J genes are TRBV4-3 and TRBJ1-2; 7 bases are a match to TRBD1. The CDR3 contains 15 residues. CDR1 and CDR2 (germline): LGHNA, YSLEER. Trimming removed 0 bases from V and 5 bases from J; junction bases left unmatched: 6. The chain's CDR3 is CASSQDELGQYGYTF. In DNA, the CDR3 is TGCGCCAGCAGCCAAGATGAACTGGGACAGTATGGCTACACCTTC.